The 20 T cell receptor beta chains below all came from one sample that was sequenced in a study of T cells in Graves' hyperthyroidism and ophthalmopathy. The TCR beta CDR3 regions underwent amplification using RNA transcripts as the source. The study used the HTBI primer set for a first-round RT-PCR of the TCR CDR3. TCRdb ran MiXCR on the multiplex PCR reads and lists one entry per CDR3 protein. Of roughly 740,000 distinct CDR3 sequences listed, approximately 16% were seen once; the top ten hold 8.4%. Sequencing input: blood. The source is a man aged 18 to 30 with Graves' hyperthyroidism.

This chain links TRBV3-1 with TRBJ2-2; 13 nucleotides align to TRBD2. Germline-derived CDR1 and CDR2 are LGHDT and YNNKEL (reference sequence). This CDR3 has 17 amino acids. J lost 5 bases, V lost 4 bases, and 7 bases had no gene match. The DNA of the CDR3 is TGTGCCAGCAGCCTCGGACTAGCGGGAGTGAGTACCGGGGAGCTGTTTTTT. Translating it yields CASSLGLAGVSTGELFF. Together with reference TRBV3-1 and TRBJ2-2, the CDR3 gives the full variable domain: DTAVSQTPKYLVTQMGNDKSIKCEQNLGHDTMYWYKQDSKKFLKIMFSYNNKELIINETVPNRFSPKSPDKAHLNLHINSLELGDSAVYFCASSLGLAGVSTGELFFGEGSRLTVL.

This clonotype appeared many times. The chain uses TRBV12-5 and TRBJ1-1, with 9 positions matching TRBD1. This CDR3 comprises 13 residues. Per the germline V gene, CDR1 is LGHNT and CDR2 is FRNRAP. Losses at the gene ends were 7 bases for V and 5 bases for J; bases not matched to a gene: 5. CDR3 sequence reads: CASVGQGRTEAFF. Here the CDR3 DNA reads TGTGCTAGTGTCGGACAGGGGCGAACTGAAGCTTTCTTT.

This clonotype was detected ten times or more. The chain employs TRBV7-3 and TRBJ2-1, with 11 positions matching TRBD2. V lost 5 bases, J lost 9 bases, and 9 bases stayed unmatched. CDR1 is SGHTA, CDR2 FQGTGA, per germline. CDR3 length: 15 amino acids. The CDR3 loop reads CASSPIAGGPSEQFF. CDR3 sequence (DNA): TGTGCCAGCAGCCCCATAGCGGGAGGGCCAAGTGAGCAGTTCTTC.

This chain links TRBV20-1 with TRBJ2-3, with 9 bases identical to TRBD1. The CDR3 spans 13 residues. The germline CDR1 and CDR2 sequences are DFQATT and SNEGSKA (reference sequence). V lost 6 bases to trimming and J lost 5 bases; unmatched junction nucleotides: 6. The CDR3 coding sequence is TGCAGTGCCGGACAGGGGTTGGGAGATACGCAGTATTTT. Amino acid sequence: CSAGQGLGDTQYF.

This chain joins TRBV27 and TRBJ2-7; 7 bases are a match to TRBD2. The J segment lost 8 bases and the V segment lost 8 bases, leaving 9 bases of the junction unmatched. The CDR3 length is 12 residues. CDR1 is MNHEY, CDR2 SMNVEV, per germline (reference sequence). The CDR3 sequence: CASGGGPTKQYF. CDR3 DNA: TGTGCCAGCGGGGGGGGACCCACCAAGCAGTACTTC.

The V gene is TRBV2, the J gene TRBJ1-5; D is unresolved. Germline CDR1 reads SNHLY; CDR2 reads FYNNEI. There are 15 residues in the CDR3. Trimming removed 5 bases at V and 0 bases at J, with 11 bases between. CDR3 coding DNA: TGTGCCAGCAGTACCGGACGGGTTAGCAATCAGCCCCAGCATTTT. Translated, it gives CASSTGRVSNQPQHF.

This clonotype has at least ten counts. V and J are TRBV30 and TRBJ2-5; a weak D match, TRBD1 (5 bases). The CDR3 spans 14 residues. Deletions cut 1 base from V and 7 bases from J, with 16 bases between. CDR1 and CDR2 (germline): GTSNPN, SVGIG (reference sequence). CDR3 sequence (DNA): TGTGCCTGGAGTGAGTTTGACAGACGAGGGACCCAGTACTTC. The encoded protein is CAWSEFDRRGTQYF.

This clonotype was counted many times. The rearrangement uses TRBV30 and TRBJ2-1; 9 nucleotides align to TRBD1. Germline trimming cut 5 bases from V and 2 bases from J; bases unmatched to any gene: 10. CDR1 is GTSNPN, CDR2 SVGIG, per germline (reference sequence). The CDR3 totals 16 residues. The CDR3 spells CAWLVGTGGPYNEQFF. CDR3 DNA sequence: TGTGCCTGGCTCGTCGGTACAGGGGGCCCCTACAATGAGCAGTTCTTC.

This clonotype was found many times. The rearrangement uses TRBV20-1 and TRBJ1-1; D might be TRBD1 (5 bases). The germline V and J ends were trimmed by 6 bases and 0 bases, with 11 bases remaining between them. The CDR3 is 13 residues long. From germline, CDR1 is DFQATT and CDR2 SNEGSKA (reference sequence). Here the CDR3 DNA reads TGCAGTGCCGTGAACAGGATGAACACTGAAGCTTTCTTT. Residues: CSAVNRMNTEAFF.

This sequence joins TRBV28 and TRBJ1-4; perhaps TRBD1 as D (6 bases). V lost 8 bases to trimming and J lost 4 bases, with 17 bases between them. The germline gives CDR1 MDHEN, CDR2 SYDVKM. The CDR3 sequence is 15 residues long. CDR3: CASAGEGLINEKLFF. CDR3 nucleotide sequence: TGTGCCAGCGCAGGGGAGGGGCTAATTAATGAAAAACTGTTTTTT.

The V gene is TRBV7-9, the J gene TRBJ2-3, with 10 positions matching TRBD2. CDR3 length: 16 residues. Germline V CDR1 and CDR2: SEHNR, FQNEAQ (reference sequence). The J segment lost 4 bases and the V segment lost 3 bases, leaving 7 bases of the junction unmatched. CDR3 nucleotides: TGTGCCAGCAGCTTTTTCCGTCTAGCGGGAGCAGATACGCAGTATTTT. Amino acid sequence: CASSFFRLAGADTQYF.

The chain has TRBV5-4 and TRBJ2-3; the match to TRBD2 covers 8 bases. CDR3 length: 15 amino acids. V dropped 4 bases and J dropped 1; count of bases not matched to a gene: 5. Germline V CDR1 and CDR2: SGHNT, YYREEE (reference sequence). The CDR3 coding sequence is TGTGCCAGCAGCGGGGGACTAGTGGGCACAGATACGCAGTATTTT. This encodes CASSGGLVGTDTQYF.

This clonotype was observed a few times. This sequence joins TRBV28 and TRBJ1-2; TRBD1 aligns across 8 bases. The CDR3 length is 13 residues. In germline, CDR1 is MDHEN, CDR2 SYDVKM. The ends lost 5 bases at V and 8 bases at J; junction bases unmatched: 7. The CDR3 coding sequence is TGTGCCAGCAGTATACGACAGGGGTACGGCTACACCTTC. This gives the protein CASSIRQGYGYTF.

To note about this clonotype: A much larger clone lies a single base off, so this may be a read error. V is TRBV7-2 and J is TRBJ2-5, with 7 bases aligning to TRBD1. The germline gives CDR1 SGHTA, CDR2 FQGNSA. V lost 5 bases to trimming and J lost 6 bases; unmatched junction nucleotides: 6. This CDR3 spans 13 amino acids. The CDR3 DNA is TGTGCCAGCAGCCGGGCAGGGGGACAGACCCAGTACTTC. Its translation is CASSRAGGQTQYF.

The chain employs TRBV11-3 and TRBJ2-4, with 9 nucleotides matching TRBD2. CDR3 length equals 18 residues. Germline CDR1 reads SGHNT; CDR2 reads YENEEA. V lost 5 bases and J lost 0; bases outside the gene matches: 11. The CDR3 region is CASSTHSGRAGAKNIQYF. The CDR3 coding sequence is TGTGCCAGCAGCACTCATAGCGGGAGAGCGGGAGCCAAAAACATTCAGTACTTC.

This clonotype was found a few times. V usage is TRBV28 and J usage is TRBJ2-7, with a tentative D call TRBD2 (7 bases). The germline V and J ends were trimmed by 8 bases and 6 bases, with 14 bases remaining between them. The CDR3 is made up of 12 amino acids. Germline-derived CDR1 and CDR2 are MDHEN and SYDVKM. This CDR3 is CASRREGVEQYF. Here the CDR3 DNA reads TGTGCCAGCCGGAGGGAGGGGGTCGAGCAGTACTTC.

J is TRBJ2-3 and V is TRBV28; TRBD2 matches 9 bases. CDR1 is MDHEN, CDR2 SYDVKM, per germline. The V segment lost 5 bases and the J segment 4 bases; nucleotides outside the gene matches: 7. CDR3 length: 15 amino acids. The CDR3 DNA sequence: TGTGCCAGCAGTCCCACGGGACTAGCACCAGATACGCAGTATTTT. It encodes CASSPTGLAPDTQYF.

This clonotype has only a few counts. V gene TRBV6-1 combines with J gene TRBJ2-7; 11 nucleotides match TRBD2. The CDR3 has 17 amino acids. Germline CDR1 MNHNS, CDR2 SASEGT. J was trimmed by 0 bases and V by 5 bases; bases with no gene match: 9. For the CDR3, the DNA is TGTGCCAGCAGTTTAAAACTAGCGGGAGCCCCCTCCTACGAGCAGTACTTC. Amino acid sequence: CASSLKLAGAPSYEQYF.

The chain uses TRBV27 and TRBJ2-7, with D maybe TRBD1 (5 bases). The germline V and J ends were trimmed by 3 bases and 6 bases, with 15 bases remaining between them. Germline CDR1 MNHEY, CDR2 SMNVEV (reference sequence). The CDR3 contains 14 residues. The CDR3 loop reads CASSLTVLSTEQYF. CDR3 nucleotides: TGTGCCAGCAGTTTGACAGTCCTGTCTACCGAGCAGTACTTC.

This clonotype was recorded many times. This chain uses TRBV30 with TRBJ2-7, with 7 bases fitting TRBD2. Germline trimming cut 0 bases from V and 1 base from J; bases unmatched to any gene: 3. The length of the CDR3 is 14 residues. Germline lookup yields CDR1 GTSNPN and CDR2 SVGIG (reference sequence). CDR3 amino acids: CAWSVAGESYEQYF. The DNA of the CDR3 is TGTGCCTGGAGTGTCGCGGGAGAGTCCTACGAGCAGTACTTC.